This TCR beta chain was captured by sequencing in a study of T cells in Graves' hyperthyroidism and ophthalmopathy. CDR1 and CDR2 from the germline V gene are KGHDR and SFDVKD. There are 17 residues in the CDR3. J was trimmed by 1 base and V by 11 bases; bases with no gene match: 16. It was RNA transcripts that yielded the amplified TCR beta CDR3 regions. When the TCR CDR3 underwent first-round RT-PCR, the HTBI primer set was used. TCRdb re-called the multiplex PCR reads through MiXCR, storing one row per CDR3 protein. Counted here are fewer than 750,000 distinct CDR3 sequences, around 45% occurring once; the ten biggest clones make up 7.5% to 8.5%.

The chain is built from TRBV24-1 and TRBJ1-1; 9 nucleotides match TRBD1. The sample comprised peripheral blood or thyroid tissue (not recorded which). This TCR was recovered from a woman under 30 with Graves' hyperthyroidism. The CDR3 here is CASNRKTGGGRNTEAFF. The CDR3 DNA sequence: TGTGCCAGCAACCGGAAAACAGGGGGCGGTAGGAACACTGAAGCTTTCTTT.